This is a list of T cell receptor beta chains from one sample in a study of human versus mouse CDR3 diversity and MHC coevolution. Sequencing used immunoSEQ multiplex PCR; TCRdb keeps in-frame clones, though not all of them. The profile shows tens of thousands of clones, 85% to 95% of them singletons. The sequenced sample was naive CD4+ T cells from blood. These receptors were taken from a person between 25 and 75 years old in good health. Each CDR3 is given with its conserved first and last residue. D genes are given only for firm matches. Some rows mark clone size as missing; the rest say once, few, many or name a class of expanded clone.

>TRBV29-1|NA|NA|TRBJ1-5
TGCAGCGCCGCCTCCGGGACGGGAGACGGACAGCCCCAGCATTTT
CSAASGTGDGQPQHF
>TRBV19|NA|NA|TRBJ2-7
TGTGCCAGTAGTATATTGGGGGGAGGTCCCTACGAGCAGTACTTC
CASSILGGGPYEQYF
>TRBV9|TRBD2|NA|TRBJ2-5
TGTGCCAGCGCAGGCGGGGGACAAGAGACCCAGTACTTC
CASAGGGQETQYF
>TRBV18|NA|NA|TRBJ1-3
TGTGCCAGCTCACTAGACAAGGGAAACACCATATATTTT
CASSLDKGNTIYF
>TRBV19|NA|NA|TRBJ1-3
TGTGCCAGTAGTATAAGGGGAGGACCCTCTGGAAACACCATATATTTT
CASSIRGGPSGNTIYF
>TRBV15|TRBD2|NA|TRBJ2-1
TGTGCCACCAGCCCTAGCGGGGTTAGATACAATGAGCAGTTCTTC
CATSPSGVRYNEQFF
>TRBV5-1|TRBD1|NA|TRBJ1-4
TGCGCCAGCAGCGGACAGGGGATTAATGAAAAACTGTTTTTT
CASSGQGINEKLFF
>TRBV5-8|NA|NA|TRBJ1-1
TGTGCCAGCAGCTCTAACATCCAGGTGGCGAACACTGAAGCTTTCTTT
CASSSNIQVANTEAFF
>TRBV9|NA|once|TRBJ2-3
TGTGCCAGCAGCGTAGGGATTTGGCAAGGGGATAAGTTAGCCCCTAGCACAGATACGCAGTATTTT
CASSVGIWQGDKLAPSTDTQYF
>TRBV6-1|TRBD1|NA|TRBJ2-1
TGTGCCAGCAGTGAATGGGGACAGGGGACCAACAATGAGCAGTTCTTC
CASSEWGQGTNNEQFF
>TRBV13|TRBD2|NA|TRBJ2-1
TGTGCCAGCAGCGTACAACCAAGCGGGAGATTGGGTGAGCAGTTCTTC
CASSVQPSGRLGEQFF
>TRBV6-1|NA|NA|TRBJ2-7
TGTGCCAGCAGTGACAGGAACAGGGCGGGTTTTTACGAGCAGTACTTC
CASSDRNRAGFYEQYF
>TRBV27|TRBD2|once|TRBJ2-7
TGTGCCAGCAGTCGAAGACAACCCGGGACTAGCGGGACGGCCTCAGAGCAGTACTTC
CASSRRQPGTSGTASEQYF
>TRBV30|NA|NA|TRBJ1-3
TGTGCCTGGACCCGGGGTTCTGGAAACACCATATATTTT
CAWTRGSGNTIYF
>TRBV28|TRBD1|NA|TRBJ1-2
TGTGCCAGCCGATTCGGACAGGGGGGGACCTATGGCTACACCTTC
CASRFGQGGTYGYTF
>TRBV5-6|TRBD2|NA|TRBJ2-1
TGTGCCAGCAGCCCATTGGGGAGCGGGGTTGAGCAGTTCTTC
CASSPLGSGVEQFF
>TRBV5-5|NA|NA|TRBJ2-7
TGTGCCAGCACGCCCATGACTGGCCTCTACGAGCAGTACTTC
CASTPMTGLYEQYF
>TRBV18|NA|NA|TRBJ2-7
TGTGCCAGCCCCAGTCGTTCCCCGGGACTCTCCTACGAGCAGTACTTC
CASPSRSPGLSYEQYF
>TRBV4-2|NA|NA|TRBJ2-1
TGTGCCAGCAGCCAGAGCACTAGTGGTGAGCAGTTCTTC
CASSQSTSGEQFF
>TRBV29-1|NA|NA|TRBJ2-7
TGCAGCGTTGAAATAGCTCTCTCCTACGAGCAGTACTTC
CSVEIALSYEQYF
>TRBV5-6|NA|NA|TRBJ2-3
TGTGCCAGCAGCTTGCCTGCGGGACTCACAGATACGCAGTATTTT
CASSLPAGLTDTQYF
>TRBV30|NA|NA|TRBJ1-2
TGTGCCTGGAGTGATGGCGGCGCCCGGCGGGACGGCTACACCTTC
CAWSDGGARRDGYTF
>TRBV30|NA|once|TRBJ1-1
TGTGCCTGGACAATCCGGAGGGGAAGGGCTGAAGCTTTCTTT
CAWTIRRGRAEAFF
>TRBV2|NA|NA|TRBJ1-3
TGTGCCAGCACCCGGGGGGGGGCCTCTGGAAACACCATATATTTT
CASTRGGASGNTIYF
>TRBV4-1|TRBD2|NA|TRBJ2-1
TGCGCCAGCAGCCAAGAGAGTAGCGGGGGGATTTTCAATGAGCAGTTCTTC
CASSQESSGGIFNEQFF
>TRBV28|NA|NA|TRBJ2-7
TGTGCCAGCAGTGGTAGCTCCTACGAGCAGTACTTC
CASSGSSYEQYF
>TRBV7-2|NA|NA|TRBJ1-1
TGTGCCAGCAGGCCCCGAGTTGAGAGCACTGAAGCTTTCTTT
CASRPRVESTEAFF
>TRBV5-5|NA|once|TRBJ1-1
TGTGCCAGCAGCCCGGATTTACAAGGGAGAACTGAAGCTTTCTTT
CASSPDLQGRTEAFF
>TRBV5-3|NA|NA|TRBJ1-2
TGTGCCAGAAGCTTGGAACCCACAGGCCTTACTAACTATGGCTACACCTTC
CARSLEPTGLTNYGYTF
>TRBV9|NA|NA|TRBJ2-1
TGTGCCAGCAGCGGTGGGCTAGCTAACAATGAGCAGTTCTTC
CASSGGLANNEQFF
>TRBV6-1|NA|NA|TRBJ2-5
TGTGCCAGCAGCTCCGCGGGGGCCCGTGAGACCCAGTACTTC
CASSSAGARETQYF
>TRBV5-5|NA|NA|TRBJ1-2
TGTGCCAGCAGCTTGGAAGGTTCGACCTCGGCGGGTGGCTACACCTTC
CASSLEGSTSAGGYTF
>TRBV7-9|NA|few|TRBJ1-4
TGTGCCAGCAGCTTAGCTCAACTCGGTGGGCACAATGAAAAACTGTTTTTT
CASSLAQLGGHNEKLFF
>TRBV4-2|TRBD2|NA|TRBJ2-2
TGTGCCAGCAGCTCTCCTAGCGGAACGAACACCGGGGAGCTGTTTTTT
CASSSPSGTNTGELFF
>TRBV19|TRBD1|NA|TRBJ1-5
TGTGCCAGTAGTCCAAATGGACAGGGGCATCAGCCCCAGCATTTT
CASSPNGQGHQPQHF
>TRBV7-3|TRBD2|NA|TRBJ2-1
TGTGCCAGCAGTTCAAAGCGGGACCTTTACAATGAGCAGTTCTTC
CASSSKRDLYNEQFF
>TRBV14|NA|NA|TRBJ1-4
TGTGCCAGCAGCCCCCCAGGTTGGGAGGAACTGTTTTTT
CASSPPGWEELFF
>TRBV10-3|TRBD1|few|TRBJ1-3
TGTGCCAGCGAGACAGGGGGCACAAACACCATATATTTT
CASETGGTNTIYF
>TRBV19|TRBD2|NA|TRBJ2-1
TGTGCCAGTAGTATCGCTAGCGGGGGGGACGCCTACAATGAGCAGTTCTTC
CASSIASGGDAYNEQFF
>TRBV5-4|TRBD1|NA|TRBJ2-4
TGTGCCAGCAGCTCAGGGGGCCCCCTATTAGCCAAAAACATTCAGTACTTC
CASSSGGPLLAKNIQYF
>TRBV5-4|TRBD2|NA|TRBJ2-7
TGTGCCAGCAGCCCCGGGACTAGCGTTCCCTACGAGCAGTACTTC
CASSPGTSVPYEQYF
>TRBV18|TRBD1|once|TRBJ2-5
TGTGCCAGCTCGCCGACAGGGGTTGAAGAGACCCAGTACTTC
CASSPTGVEETQYF
>TRBV18|NA|NA|TRBJ2-3
TGTGCCAGCTCACCAAGAGATACTAGCACAGATACGCAGTATTTT
CASSPRDTSTDTQYF
>TRBV11-3|TRBD1|NA|TRBJ2-7
TGTGCCAGCAGCTTAGCGCAAGGTGTTTCAGGGGGTCTCCAGTACTTC
CASSLAQGVSGGLQYF
>TRBV18|NA|once|TRBJ1-2
TGTGCCAGCTCACCAGAACAGGACAGTCTGTATGGCTACACCTTC
CASSPEQDSLYGYTF
>TRBV6-1|NA|NA|TRBJ1-1
TGTGCCAGCAGTGAACGTATGGGACTGACTGAAGCTTTCTTT
CASSERMGLTEAFF
>TRBV19|NA|NA|TRBJ2-7
TGTGCCAGTAGTCCACGAGGCGGCAGACCCTACGAGCAGTACTTC
CASSPRGGRPYEQYF
>TRBV4-2|NA|NA|TRBJ2-7
TGTGCCAGCAGCCCCCTCACGTCTAGCTCCTACGAGCAGTACTTC
CASSPLTSSSYEQYF
>TRBV7-6|TRBD2|NA|TRBJ2-1
TGTGCCAGCAGCCGGGGACTAGCGGGAGGTGAGCAGTTCTTC
CASSRGLAGGEQFF
>TRBV18|NA|NA|TRBJ2-7
TGTGCCAGCTCACCAATGCCAACGAGCTCGCACGAGCAGTACTTC
CASSPMPTSSHEQYF
>TRBV28|TRBD2|NA|TRBJ2-1
TGTGCCAGCAGTTCTCCGGGACTAGCTGACGAGCAGTTCTTC
CASSSPGLADEQFF
>TRBV15|NA|NA|TRBJ2-1
TGTGCCACCAGCAGAGACGATGAGCAGTTCTTC
CATSRDDEQFF
>TRBV2|TRBD1|NA|TRBJ2-3
TGTGCCAGCAGTGAGGCCGACAGGGTAAAGACAGATACGCAGTATTTT
CASSEADRVKTDTQYF
>TRBV7-7|NA|NA|TRBJ2-3
TGTGCCAGCAGCTTAGGTCGAGGGGGTACGCCAGATACGCAGTATTTT
CASSLGRGGTPDTQYF
>TRBV29-1|NA|NA|TRBJ1-5
TGCAGCGTTGCTCTAGGGAGGGGGTATCAGCCCCAGCATTTT
CSVALGRGYQPQHF
>TRBV27|TRBD2|NA|TRBJ2-7
TGTGCCAGACCAGAGGTGGGAGGGCCCTACGAGCAGTACTTC
CARPEVGGPYEQYF
>TRBV7-2|NA|NA|TRBJ2-1
TGTGCCAGCCAGTCCGAGACAGGCTACAATGAGCAGTTCTTC
CASQSETGYNEQFF
>TRBV6-5|NA|NA|TRBJ1-1
TGTGCCAGCAGTTACTTCCCAGGGAACACTGAAGCTTTCTTT
CASSYFPGNTEAFF
>TRBV5-6|TRBD1|NA|TRBJ1-2
TGTGCCAGCAGCTTGGGGGACAGGCATAACTATGGCTACACCTTC
CASSLGDRHNYGYTF